Detailed here is one TCR beta chain. This specimen belongs to a study of blood T cell repertoires in COVID-19. This CDR3 is 13 amino acids long. The ends were cut back, 4 bases at V and 4 bases at J, with 10 bases in the middle. CDR1 and CDR2 (germline): SGHTS, YDEGEE. Clones were sequenced by immunoSEQ multiplex PCR, and TCRdb holds only the in-frame ones, with some missing. Among roughly 29,000 clones, more than 85% were seen once, and the ten largest hold approximately 0.78%. Sequencing was performed on peripheral blood. The TCR sequence derives from a woman in her seventies with COVID-19, enrolled during active disease. The chain uses TRBV5-8 and TRBJ2-3; D is perhaps TRBD1 (5 bases). CDR3 sequence reads: CASSIRVPDTQYF. CDR3 DNA: TGTGCCAGCAGCATCAGGGTGCCAGATACGCAGTATTTT.